These 4 T cell receptor beta chains were sequenced from one sample in a study of blood T cell repertoires in COVID-19. Sequenced by immunoSEQ multiplex PCR; TCRdb stores in-frame clones only, minus some. This sample has about 670,000 clones; over 80% occur once, and the top ten carry 0.2% to 0.3%. Source material: peripheral blood. The origin of the receptors is a woman aged 18-29 years with acute or convalescent COVID-19.

V usage is TRBV21-1 and J usage is TRBJ1-2; the table's TRBD1 call for D was not verified on the DNA. TRBV21-1 is tagged as a pseudogene. CDR3 size: 13 residues. The CDR3 coding sequence is TGTGCCAGCCCGGACAGGACTAACTATGGCTACACCTTC. Its translation: CASPDRTNYGYTF.

In its sample, this clone was seen once. The chain links TRBV6-5 to TRBJ2-3; 12 bases are shared with TRBD2. The CDR3 runs 14 residues. Trimming at V came to 6 bases and at J to 5 bases, leaving 3 bases not matched to a gene. Germline V gene data show CDR1 as MNHEY and CDR2 as SVGAGI. The CDR3 DNA sequence: TGTGCCAGCAGGGCTAGCGGGGGGGGAGATACGCAGTATTTT. It is translated as CASRASGGGDTQYF.

The chain recombines TRBV30 with TRBJ1-2; 9 nucleotides line up with TRBD1. With 5 bases clipped from V and 4 bases from J, the junction kept 14 bases outside the gene matches. The germline CDR1 and CDR2 sequences are GTSNPN and SVGIG (reference sequence). This CDR3 comprises 16 residues. CDR3 in amino acids: CAWAGTGKGFGYGYTF. The CDR3, as DNA: TGTGCCTGGGCCGGGACAGGGAAAGGTTTTGGCTATGGCTACACCTTC.

In this sample, this clone turned up once. The chain has TRBV9 and TRBJ2-3; the D is unclear. The CDR3 length is 16 residues. With 0 bases removed from V and 1 base from J, the gap between germline ends came to 12 bases. Germline V gene sequence: CDR1 SGDLS, CDR2 YYNGEE. CDR3 loop: CASSVVPGAGTDTQYF. CDR3 nucleotides: TGTGCCAGCAGCGTAGTGCCGGGTGCGGGCACAGATACGCAGTATTTT.